This entry features one TCR beta chain sequence. This sample was included in a study of blood T cell repertoires in COVID-19. Per the original methods: Estimated nucleated cell counts came from reference gene primer amplification. The data were produced by immunoSEQ multiplex PCR, yet TCRdb's version contains in-frame clones alone and is incomplete. V, J and clone size were drawn from that table, and D and trimming were deduced from the DNA. Of some 300,000 clones listed, around nine tenths were seen once; the top ten hold about 1.7%. Trimming removed 0 bases from V and 7 bases from J; junction bases left unmatched: 12. There are 16 residues in the CDR3. In germline, CDR1 is SGHRS, CDR2 YFSETQ.

This chain uses TRBV5-1 with TRBJ1-2, with 7 bases fitting TRBD1. The origin of this receptor is a woman aged 40 to 50 who had recovered from COVID-19. Sequencing input: PBMCs or T cells enriched from blood (not recorded which). The CDR3 loop reads CASSLGSGTAHSGYTF. The CDR3 region has the DNA TGCGCCAGCAGCTTGGGATCAGGGACAGCCCACAGTGGCTACACCTTC.